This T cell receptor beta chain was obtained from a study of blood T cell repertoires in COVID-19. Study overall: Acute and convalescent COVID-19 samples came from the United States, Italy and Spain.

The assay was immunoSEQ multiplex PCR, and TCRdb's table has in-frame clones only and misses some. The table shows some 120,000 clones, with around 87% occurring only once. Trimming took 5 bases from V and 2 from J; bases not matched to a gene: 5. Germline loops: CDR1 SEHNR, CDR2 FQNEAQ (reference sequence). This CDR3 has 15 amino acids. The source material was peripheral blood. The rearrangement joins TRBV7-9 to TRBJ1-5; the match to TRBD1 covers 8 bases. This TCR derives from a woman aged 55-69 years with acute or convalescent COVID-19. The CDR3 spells CASSPGGEGNQPQHF. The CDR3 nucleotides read TGTGCCAGCAGCCCAGGGGGCGAGGGCAATCAGCCCCAGCATTTT.